This entry lists 11 T cell receptor beta chains sequenced from one sample in a study of CD8 T cells in Susac syndrome. RNA in amounts of about 0.45 to 1 ug was reverse transcribed with random hexamers. A single record per CDR3 protein comes from TCRdb applying MiXCR to the immunoSEQ multiplex PCR reads. The data hold about 150,000 distinct CDR3 sequences, with 80% to 95% observed a single time. What was sequenced was CD4+ T cells from PBMCs. Every receptor here comes from a human donor with multiple sclerosis.

The chain employs TRBV28 and TRBJ2-7; TRBD1 matches 8 bases. The V gene end was trimmed by 7 bases and the J gene end by 5 bases; junction bases not matched to a gene: 10. The CDR3 runs to 14 residues. Germline assignment: CDR1 MDHEN and CDR2 SYDVKM. The CDR3 protein is CASTSGQGFHEQYF. The CDR3 nucleotides are TGTGCCAGCACGTCCGGACAGGGTTTCCACGAGCAGTACTTC.

The V gene is TRBV27, the J gene TRBJ2-7; the match to TRBD1 covers 7 bases. The junction had 12 bases not matched to a gene; V was cut back by 4 bases and J by 6 bases. The CDR3 totals 15 residues. Germline CDR1 reads MNHEY; CDR2 reads SMNVEV (reference sequence). CDR3 sequence (DNA): TGTGCCAGCAGTTCAGCAGACAGGGTCAAGGGCGAGCAGTACTTC. Its protein product is CASSSADRVKGEQYF.

The V and J genes are TRBV5-1 and TRBJ1-2; weak D call: TRBD1 (5 bases). V dropped 1 base and J dropped 6 bases, with 16 bases sitting between them. CDR1 and CDR2 from the germline V gene are SGHRS and YFSETQ. This CDR3 region has 15 residues. The CDR3 nucleotides read TGCGCCAGCAGCTTGTTCGGACAAACGGGGGATGGCTACACCTTC. This codes for CASSLFGQTGDGYTF.

This rearrangement joins TRBV28 to TRBJ1-1; D is possibly TRBD1 (6 bases). This CDR3 has 15 amino acids. The germline V gene encodes CDR1 MDHEN and CDR2 SYDVKM. V shed 6 bases and J shed 13 bases, with 27 bases lying between them. CDR3 region: CASSRAWGAPGNGFF. The CDR3, as DNA: TGTGCCAGCAGCCGCGCGTGGGGGGCCCCCGGTAATGGTTTCTTT.

About this clonotype itself: The junction shows a germline mismatch at one end, possibly a read error. This chain links TRBV11-2 with TRBJ2-7, with D uncertain. The CDR3 contains 13 residues. Germline V gene data show CDR1 as SGHAT and CDR2 as FQNNGV. The CDR3, as DNA: TGTGCCAGCAGCTACAACGAGAGGACGGGCTCGCACTTC. Its protein product is CASSYNERTGSHF.

The rearrangement uses TRBV5-1 and TRBJ2-5; D possibly uses TRBD1 or TRBD2 (5 bases each). The V end lost 0 bases, the J end lost 4 bases, and 13 bases lay between the germline ends. The germline CDR1 and CDR2 sequences are SGHRS and YFSETQ. The CDR3 covers 15 residues. CDR3 loop: CASSLDGKGPETQYF. The CDR3 DNA reads TGCGCCAGCAGCTTGGACGGGAAGGGGCCAGAGACCCAGTACTTC.

V is TRBV15 and J is TRBJ2-3; D unresolved. Germline V gives CDR1 LNHNV, CDR2 YYDKDF (reference sequence). The CDR3 runs to 16 residues. Trimming pared 0 bases from V and 0 bases from J, leaving 10 bases between. The CDR3 nucleotides are TGTGCCACCAGCAGAGATCGTGCCGCTAGCACAGATACGCAGTATTTT. This codes for CATSRDRAASTDTQYF.

The V gene is TRBV6-6, the J gene TRBJ1-1, with TRBD1 as a possible D gene (5 bases). Trimming took 0 bases from V and 8 from J, leaving 13 bases between them. Germline V gene data show CDR1 as MNHNY and CDR2 as SVGAGI (reference sequence). The CDR3 totals 14 residues. The CDR3 region is CASSYSTAGREAFF. CDR3 nucleotide sequence: TGTGCCAGCAGTTACTCGACTGCAGGGCGGGAAGCTTTCTTT.

The gene calls are TRBV27 and TRBJ2-2; TRBD2 is a possible D gene (6 bases). V shed 7 bases and J shed 5 bases, with 17 bases lying between them. The CDR3 consists of 15 residues. The germline V gene encodes CDR1 MNHEY and CDR2 SMNVEV (reference sequence). This CDR3 is CASIGGDLGTGELFF. In DNA, the CDR3 is TGTGCCAGCATCGGAGGGGATTTGGGGACCGGGGAGCTGTTTTTT.

J is TRBJ1-1 and V is TRBV29-1; D might be TRBD1 (5 bases). The germline V and J ends were trimmed by 7 bases and 0 bases, with 12 bases remaining between them. Germline V gene data show CDR1 as SQVTM and CDR2 as ANQGSEA. The length of the CDR3 is 13 residues. CDR3 amino acids: CSGEQEMNTEAFF. The CDR3 DNA reads TGCAGCGGAGAACAGGAAATGAACACTGAAGCTTTCTTT.

The chain has TRBV2 and TRBJ2-7; 13 bases fit TRBD2. With V trimmed by 6 bases and J by 2 bases, 1 base remained unmatched. The CDR3 totals 14 residues. Germline CDR1 reads SNHLY; CDR2 reads FYNNEI. The CDR3 loop reads CASRGTSGTYEQYF. CDR3 DNA sequence: TGTGCCAGCAGGGGGACTAGCGGGACCTACGAGCAGTACTTC.